The rows below give T cell receptor beta chains drawn from one sample of a study of T cell responses to AZD1222 COVID-19 vaccine. Only in-frame clones appear in the TCRdb table, and some are missing; sequencing was by immunoSEQ multiplex PCR. The sample has about 90,000 clones, about 90% seen once. The sequencing here drew on peripheral blood, taken on day 0 of MenACWY control vaccination. Receptors originate from an adult in good health. CDR3s include the opening cysteine and the closing phenylalanine or tryptophan. D genes are given only for firm matches. Expanded clones are given a class, and other clones once, few, many or no size at all.

. | TRBJ1-1 | . | TRBV18 | CASSPTGGSTEAFF | TGTGCCAGCTCACCTACCGGGGGGAGCACTGAAGCTTTCTTT
. | TRBJ2-1 | . | TRBV6-2/TRBV6-3 | CASSYSGGLLSRDNEQFF | TGTGCCAGCAGTTACTCTGGGGGCCTCCTTAGCAGGGACAATGAGCAGTTCTTC
TRBD1 | TRBJ2-7 | few | TRBV28 | CASWDRITYEQYF | TGTGCCAGCTGGGACAGAATCACCTACGAGCAGTACTTC
. | TRBJ1-2 | . | TRBV6-5 | CASSYSAPPGGGYTF | TGTGCCAGCAGTTACTCGGCCCCGCCGGGTGGGGGCTACACCTTC
TRBD1 | TRBJ2-7 | . | TRBV5-1 | CASSVQQGASYEQYF | TGCGCCAGCAGCGTCCAACAGGGGGCCTCCTACGAGCAGTACTTC
. | TRBJ2-2 | . | TRBV19 | CASSIERGYSGELFF | TGTGCCAGTAGTATTGAGAGGGGCTACTCCGGGGAGCTGTTTTTT
. | TRBJ2-2 | . | TRBV18 | CASSLPGELFF | TGTGCCAGCTCCCTACCCGGGGAGCTGTTTTTT
. | TRBJ2-7 | . | TRBV11-3 | CASSPGVGGSRYEQYF | TGTGCCAGCAGCCCCGGCGTGGGCGGCAGTCGCTACGAGCAGTACTTC
TRBD2 | TRBJ2-1 | . | TRBV29-1 | CSVLGGVAYNEQFF | TGCAGCGTTCTGGGGGGGGTCGCCTACAATGAGCAGTTCTTC
TRBD1 | TRBJ1-5 | . | TRBV6-1 | CASSDHRGGNQPQHF | TGTGCCAGCAGTGATCACAGGGGGGGCAATCAGCCCCAGCATTTT
. | TRBJ1-1 | . | TRBV19 | CASSIVIPGEAFF | TGTGCCAGTAGTATAGTAATTCCAGGTGAAGCTTTCTTT
. | TRBJ2-2 | . | TRBV6-5 | CASSYSIWNTGELFF | TGTGCCAGCAGTTACTCCATCTGGAACACCGGGGAGCTGTTTTTT
TRBD1 | TRBJ2-7 | . | TRBV5-1 | CASSFRGTGNEQYF | TGCGCCAGCAGCTTCCGAGGGACAGGAAACGAGCAGTACTTC
. | TRBJ1-1 | few | TRBV10-3 | CAISERGSTEAFF | TGTGCCATCAGTGAGAGGGGCAGCACTGAAGCTTTCTTT
. | TRBJ2-3 | once | TRBV7-2 | CASSFRGTDTQYF | TGTGCCAGCAGCTTCAGGGGTACAGATACGCAGTATTTT
. | TRBJ1-1 | few | TRBV19 | CASSIDPRTEAFF | TGTGCCAGTAGTATCGATCCGAGGACTGAAGCTTTCTTT
. | TRBJ2-3 | . | TRBV27 | CASSLSGLRPTDTQYF | TGTGCCAGCAGTTTATCGGGGTTGCGCCCCACAGATACGCAGTATTTT
TRBD1 | TRBJ1-1 | . | TRBV5-4 | CASSWGQDTEAFF | TGTGCCAGCAGCTGGGGACAGGACACTGAAGCTTTCTTT
. | TRBJ2-7 | . | TRBV28 | CASSTSYGQQYEQYF | TGTGCCAGCAGCACCTCTTACGGGCAGCAATACGAGCAGTACTTC
TRBD2 | TRBJ2-1 | few | TRBV5-1 | CASSFLTSGLNNEQFF | TGCGCCAGCAGCTTCCTGACTAGCGGGCTAAACAATGAGCAGTTCTTC
. | TRBJ1-4 | . | TRBV4-3 | CASSQDGGVTNEKLFF | TGCGCCAGCAGCCAAGATGGGGGGGTAACTAATGAAAAACTGTTTTTT
. | TRBJ1-2 | . | TRBV27 | CASSLGPRGSGGYTF | TGTGCCAGCAGTTTAGGTCCCAGGGGCAGCGGGGGCTACACCTTC
TRBD2 | TRBJ2-1 | . | TRBV29-1 | CSVGRLAGGFNEQFF | TGCAGCGTTGGGCGGCTAGCGGGGGGGTTCAATGAGCAGTTCTTC
. | TRBJ1-3 | once | TRBV5-1 | CASSPVGGQAGNTIYF | TGCGCCAGCAGCCCGGTTGGGGGGCAGGCTGGAAACACCATATATTTT
. | TRBJ2-7 | few | TRBV25-1 | CASTSGTGSYEQYF | TGTGCCAGCACGTCAGGGACGGGCTCCTACGAGCAGTACTTC
TRBD2 | TRBJ2-3 | few | TRBV2 | CASSGYGGSTDTQYF | TGTGCCAGCAGTGGGTACGGGGGGAGCACAGATACGCAGTATTTT
TRBD1 | TRBJ1-2 | . | TRBV5-6 | CASTFTGDAGYTF | TGTGCCAGCACCTTCACAGGGGACGCGGGCTACACCTTC
. | TRBJ1-2 | . | TRBV7-2 | CASSLVGGGGSGRGYGYTF | TGTGCCAGCAGCTTAGTGGGGGGAGGTGGATCTGGGAGGGGCTATGGCTACACCTTC
. | TRBJ2-2 | . | TRBV7-9 | CASSLGGDGRAVIGELFF | TGTGCCAGCAGCTTAGGGGGAGACGGCCGGGCGGTTATCGGGGAGCTGTTTTTT
TRBD1 | TRBJ2-2 | . | TRBV19 | CASCRSGTGVPGELFF | TGTGCCAGTTGCCGATCCGGGACAGGGGTTCCGGGGGAGCTGTTTTTT
. | TRBJ2-3 | . | TRBV5-1 | CASSVQGIDTQYF | TGCGCCAGCAGCGTACAGGGTATAGATACGCAGTATTTT
. | TRBJ1-5 | . | TRBV4-3 | CASSQDSGRNQPQHF | TGCGCCAGCAGCCAAGATTCAGGCAGAAATCAGCCCCAGCATTTT
TRBD1 | TRBJ1-1 | . | TRBV5-5 | CASSLSGQPGGNTEAFF | TGTGCCAGCAGCCTCTCGGGACAGCCCGGGGGGAACACTGAAGCTTTCTTT
. | TRBJ2-1 | once | TRBV2 | CASRGLNRIRGDEQFF | TGTGCCAGCAGGGGTCTTAACAGGATACGAGGCGATGAGCAGTTCTTC
. | TRBJ1-1 | . | TRBV28 | CAATLNTEAFF | TGTGCCGCCACTTTGAACACTGAAGCTTTCTTT
. | TRBJ1-1 | . | TRBV28 | CASSLPRGNTEAFF | TGTGCCAGCAGTCTCCCCAGGGGCAACACTGAAGCTTTCTTT
. | TRBJ1-2 | . | TRBV7-2 | CASSLQGQIYGYTF | TGTGCCAGCAGCTTACAGGGCCAGATTTATGGCTACACCTTC
. | TRBJ1-2 | . | TRBV20-1 | CSASRQEGNYGYTF | TGCAGTGCTAGTAGGCAGGAGGGTAACTATGGCTACACCTTC
. | TRBJ2-3 | . | TRBV5-6 | CASSLRGQRFADTQYF | TGTGCCAGCAGCTTAAGGGGCCAGCGATTCGCAGATACGCAGTATTTT
. | TRBJ1-4 | once | TRBV6-5 | CASSQTGLTNEKLFF | TGTGCCAGCAGTCAAACAGGGTTAACTAATGAAAAACTGTTTTTT
TRBD1 | TRBJ1-1 | . | TRBV18 | CASSPRTGPEDTEAFF | TGTGCCAGCTCACCCCGGACAGGGCCTGAGGACACTGAAGCTTTCTTT